These 2 T cell receptor beta chains came from one sample sequenced in a study of cytomegalovirus exposure and HLA in healthy donors. 60 Vbeta and 13 Jbeta primers were used in PCR. Sequencing used immunoSEQ multiplex PCR; TCRdb keeps in-frame clones, though not all of them. This sample yields approximately 100,000 clones, of which just under 80% are seen a single time; under 4% belongs to the top ten. Sequencing was carried out using PBMCs. The receptor source for this set is a woman between 35 and 50 years old in good health and CMV-seronegative.

CDR3 region: CASSNLGGGSYNEQFF. CDR3 DNA: TGCGCCAGCAGCAACCTTGGGGGGGGGTCCTACAATGAGCAGTTCTTC. The V gene is TRBV5-1, the J gene TRBJ2-1; 7 positions match TRBD2. Trimming took 4 bases from V and 1 from J; bases not matched to a gene: 8. There are 16 residues in the CDR3. The germline V gene encodes CDR1 SGHRS and CDR2 YFSETQ.

A remark on this clone: A read error may account for a junction end that differs from germline. The chain has TRBV5-4 and TRBJ1-2, with 11 bases identical to TRBD1. The CDR3 is made up of 13 amino acids. Germline CDR1 and CDR2: SGHNT and YYREEE (reference sequence). The CDR3 DNA sequence: TGTGCCAGCAGCGCCGGACAGGGGGCTGTTTACCGCTTC. Protein product: CASSAGQGAVYRF.